Below, one T cell receptor (beta chain) is given with its context. Antigen specificity is unknown. The data were taken from a study of T cell responses to AZD1222 COVID-19 vaccine. The method was immunoSEQ multiplex PCR; TCRdb's version includes in-frame clones alone and lacks a portion of them. The table shows just over 150,000 clones, with 70% to 90% occurring only once. This CDR3 has 13 amino acids. Trimming left V 2 bases short and J 7 bases short, with 12 bases between. Findings and limits, study-wide: Baseline seropositivity characterized only a handful of AZD1222 recipients. Females made up more of the donors, who were largely white British, and clonal diversity may have come out too low. Repertoire sampling occurred only after the peak T cell response. Nearly half of unique spike-specific TCRs reportedly avoided B.1.351 and B.1.1.7 mutated regions.

Specimen: peripheral blood, collected after recovery from COVID-19. The TCR was taken from an adult who had recovered from COVID-19. The J gene is TRBJ2-7, the V gene TRBV12-3 or TRBV12-4; D possibly corresponds to TRBD2 (6 bases). In DNA, the CDR3 is TGTGCCAGCAGTTTATTGGAGGGCCTGGAGCAGTACTTC. Encoded protein: CASSLLEGLEQYF.